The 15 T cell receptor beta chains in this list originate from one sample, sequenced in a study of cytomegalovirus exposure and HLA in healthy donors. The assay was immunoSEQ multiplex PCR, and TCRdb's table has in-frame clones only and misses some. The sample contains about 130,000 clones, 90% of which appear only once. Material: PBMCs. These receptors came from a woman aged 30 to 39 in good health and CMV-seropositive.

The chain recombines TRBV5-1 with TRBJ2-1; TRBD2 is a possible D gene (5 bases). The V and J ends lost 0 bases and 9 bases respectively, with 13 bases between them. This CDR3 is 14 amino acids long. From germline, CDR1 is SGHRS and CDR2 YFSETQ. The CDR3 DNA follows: TGCGCCAGCAGCTTGGCCGGGGTATCTGGTGAGCAGTTCTTC. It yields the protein CASSLAGVSGEQFF.

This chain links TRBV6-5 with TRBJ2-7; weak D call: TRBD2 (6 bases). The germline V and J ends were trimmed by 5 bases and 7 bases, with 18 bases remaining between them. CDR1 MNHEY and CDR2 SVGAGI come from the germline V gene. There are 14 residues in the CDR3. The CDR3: CASSDPGLPGEQYF. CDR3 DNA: TGTGCCAGCAGTGACCCGGGACTCCCAGGGGAGCAGTACTTC.

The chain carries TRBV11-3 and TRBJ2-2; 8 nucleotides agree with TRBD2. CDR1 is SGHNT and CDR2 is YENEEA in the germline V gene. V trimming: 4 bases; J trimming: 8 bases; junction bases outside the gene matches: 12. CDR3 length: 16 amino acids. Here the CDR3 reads CASSSRYGGGTGELFF. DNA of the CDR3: TGTGCCAGCAGCTCGCGTTATGGCGGGGGGACGGGGGAGCTGTTTTTT.

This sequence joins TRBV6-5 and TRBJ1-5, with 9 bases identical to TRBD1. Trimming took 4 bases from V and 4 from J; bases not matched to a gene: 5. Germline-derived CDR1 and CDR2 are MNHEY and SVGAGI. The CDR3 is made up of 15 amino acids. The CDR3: CASSSTGTGNQPQHF. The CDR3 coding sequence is TGTGCCAGCAGTTCGACCGGGACAGGGAATCAGCCCCAGCATTTT.

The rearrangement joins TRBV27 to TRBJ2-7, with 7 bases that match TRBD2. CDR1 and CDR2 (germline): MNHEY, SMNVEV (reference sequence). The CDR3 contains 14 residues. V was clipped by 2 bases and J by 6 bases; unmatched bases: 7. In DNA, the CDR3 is TGTGCCAGCAGTTTAACAGCGGGATTTGGCGAGCAGTACTTC. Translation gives CASSLTAGFGEQYF.

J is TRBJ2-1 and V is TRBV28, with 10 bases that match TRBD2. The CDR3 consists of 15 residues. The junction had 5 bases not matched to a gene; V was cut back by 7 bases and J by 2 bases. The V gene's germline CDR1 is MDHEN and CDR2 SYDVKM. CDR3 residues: CASTQAGGAYNEQFF. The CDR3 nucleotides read TGTGCCAGCACCCAAGCGGGAGGGGCCTACAATGAGCAGTTCTTC.

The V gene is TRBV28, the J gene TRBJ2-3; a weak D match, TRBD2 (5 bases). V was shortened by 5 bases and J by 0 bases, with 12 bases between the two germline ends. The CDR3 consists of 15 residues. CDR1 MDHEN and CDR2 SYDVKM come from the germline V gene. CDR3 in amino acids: CASSPGRRSTDTQYF. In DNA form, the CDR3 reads TGTGCCAGCAGTCCGGGAAGACGTAGCACAGATACGCAGTATTTT.

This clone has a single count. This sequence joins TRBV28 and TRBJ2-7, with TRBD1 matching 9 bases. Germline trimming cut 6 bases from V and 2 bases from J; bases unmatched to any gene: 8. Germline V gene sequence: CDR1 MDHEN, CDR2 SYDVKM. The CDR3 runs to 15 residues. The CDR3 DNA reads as TGTGCCAGCAGCCCAGGGGACAGGGCTACCTACGAGCAGTACTTC. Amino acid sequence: CASSPGDRATYEQYF.

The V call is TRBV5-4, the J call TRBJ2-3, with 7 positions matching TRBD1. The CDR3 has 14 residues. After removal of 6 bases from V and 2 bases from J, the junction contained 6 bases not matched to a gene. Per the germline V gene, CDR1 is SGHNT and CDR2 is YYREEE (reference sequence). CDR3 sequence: CASTLQGYTDTQYF. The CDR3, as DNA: TGTGCCAGCACGTTACAGGGGTACACAGATACGCAGTATTTT. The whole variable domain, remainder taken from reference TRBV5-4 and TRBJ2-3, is ETGVTQSPTHLIKTRGQQVTLRCSSQSGHNTVSWYQQALGQGPQFIFQYYREEENGRGNFPPRFSGLQFPNYSSELNVNALELDDSALYLCASTLQGYTDTQYFGPGTRLTVL.

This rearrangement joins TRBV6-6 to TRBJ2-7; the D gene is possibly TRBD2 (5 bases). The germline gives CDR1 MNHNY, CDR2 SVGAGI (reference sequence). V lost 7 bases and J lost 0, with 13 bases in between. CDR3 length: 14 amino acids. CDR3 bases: TGTGCCAGCACCAAAGAGGGTAGCTCCTACGAGCAGTACTTC. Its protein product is CASTKEGSSYEQYF.

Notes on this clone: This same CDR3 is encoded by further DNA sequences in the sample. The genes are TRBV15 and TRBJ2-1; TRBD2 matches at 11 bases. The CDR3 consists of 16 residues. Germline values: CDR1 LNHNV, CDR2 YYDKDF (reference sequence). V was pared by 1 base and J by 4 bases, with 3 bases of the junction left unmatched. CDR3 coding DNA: TGTGCCACCAGCAGAGGGCTAGCGGGGGGATACAATGAGCAGTTCTTC. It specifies CATSRGLAGGYNEQFF.

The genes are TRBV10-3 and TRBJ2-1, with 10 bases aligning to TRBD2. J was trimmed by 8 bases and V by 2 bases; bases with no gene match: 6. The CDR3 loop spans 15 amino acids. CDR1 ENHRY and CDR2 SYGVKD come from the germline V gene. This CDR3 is CAISEPTSGVDEQFF. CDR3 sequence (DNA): TGTGCCATCAGTGAGCCTACTAGCGGGGTCGATGAGCAGTTCTTC.

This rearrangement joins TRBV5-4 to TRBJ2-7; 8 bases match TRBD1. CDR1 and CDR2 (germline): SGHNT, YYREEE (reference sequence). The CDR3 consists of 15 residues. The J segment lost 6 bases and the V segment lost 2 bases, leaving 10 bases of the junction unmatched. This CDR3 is CASSLQNGQGSEQYF. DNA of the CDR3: TGTGCCAGCAGCTTACAGAATGGACAGGGAAGCGAGCAGTACTTC.

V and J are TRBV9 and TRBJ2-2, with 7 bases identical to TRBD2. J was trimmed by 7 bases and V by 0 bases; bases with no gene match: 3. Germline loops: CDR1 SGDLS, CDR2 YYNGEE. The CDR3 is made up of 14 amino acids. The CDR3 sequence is CASSVGGSVGELFF. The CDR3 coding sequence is TGTGCCAGCAGCGTAGGCGGGAGCGTCGGGGAGCTGTTTTTT.

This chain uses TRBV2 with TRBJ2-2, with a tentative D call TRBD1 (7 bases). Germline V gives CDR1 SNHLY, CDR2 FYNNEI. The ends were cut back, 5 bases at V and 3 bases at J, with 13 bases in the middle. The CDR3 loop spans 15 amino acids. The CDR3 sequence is CASSHDREDTGELFF. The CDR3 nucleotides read TGTGCCAGCAGTCATGACAGGGAGGACACCGGGGAGCTGTTTTTT.